This TCR beta chain was captured in a study of post-analysis software for immune sequencing data. About the study: The study covered relapsing-remitting, secondary progressive and progressive-relapsing courses of multiple sclerosis. Findings and limits, study-wide: When patients were compared with controls, 5 or 6 TRBV segments were more frequent, TRBV5-6, TRBV5-1 and TRBV20-1 among them. Among multiple sclerosis patients, normalized Chao1 diversity was significantly below that of controls. Samples made in the same batch grouped tightly together by F measure.

With 1 base removed from V and 0 bases from J, the gap between germline ends came to 11 bases. The germline CDR1 and CDR2 sequences are SGHKS and YYEKEE (reference sequence). The CDR3 has 16 residues. Incorporated into the TCR beta cDNA libraries were unique molecular identifiers, which served to reduce PCR and sequencing biases. T cells, about 0.95 to 10 million of them, yielded roughly 0.5 million cDNA molecules. MiXCR, run by TCRdb on the PCR reads, gives a single entry per CDR3 protein. The table has a few hundred thousand distinct CDR3 sequences, roughly 35% seen once; the top ten hold roughly 12%. This clonotype has just a few counts. Antigen: not known.

The sequenced sample was blood. This receptor was identified in a girl aged 5-17 years with multiple sclerosis. This chain uses TRBV5-5 with TRBJ2-1; D remains unclear. DNA of the CDR3: TGTGCCAGCAGCTTGAAAGACCCGGGCTCCTACAATGAGCAGTTCTTC. It is translated as CASSLKDPGSYNEQFF.